The source of this TCR beta chain is a study of OX40 agonist ivuxolimab in advanced cancers. The CDR3 loop spans 17 amino acids. The germline V gene has CDR1 LGHNA and CDR2 YSLEER. With 2 bases clipped from V and 3 bases from J, the junction kept 10 bases outside the gene matches. Only in-frame clones appear in the TCRdb table, and some are missing; sequencing was by immunoSEQ multiplex PCR. The table has roughly 76,000 clones, 85% seen once. The chain links TRBV4-3 to TRBJ1-5; 7 nucleotides agree with TRBD1. This material consisted of CD4+ or CD8+ T cells sorted from blood, taken in a trial of the OX40 agonist ivuxolimab. The receptor was derived from an adult with an advanced solid tumor such as melanoma, head and neck, liver or kidney cancer. DNA of the CDR3: TGCGCCAGCAGCCAATCCCTCCGGGACAGCTACAATCAGCCCCAGCATTTT. Residues: CASSQSLRDSYNQPQHF.